This passage covers 8 T cell receptor beta chains from one sample sequenced in a study of shared clonotypes between healthy human individuals. The assay was immunoSEQ multiplex PCR, and TCRdb's table has in-frame clones only and misses some. The profile shows about 2.4 million clones, 80% to 95% of them singletons. The material sequenced was naive CD4+ T cells from PBMCs. Subset: CD45RA+ positively selected. These receptors came from a man between 18 and 35 years old in good health. Some clones in this sample may be carry-over from other donors' samples.

This clone has only a few counts. The DNA of the CDR3 is TGTGCCAGCAGCCCCCGGACCGGATTCACCGGGGAGCTGTTTTTT. Translation: CASSPRTGFTGELFF. The rearrangement uses TRBV7-3 and TRBJ2-2; D is ambiguous. The CDR3 is 15 residues long. The ends were cut back, 5 bases at V and 4 bases at J, with 14 bases in the middle. The germline V gene encodes CDR1 SGHTA and CDR2 FQGTGA.

V and J are TRBV19 and TRBJ2-1; D perhaps matches TRBD1 (5 bases). V gave up 10 bases and J gave up 7 bases, with 11 bases separating them. The germline gives CDR1 LNHDA, CDR2 SQIVND (reference sequence). CDR3 length: 11 amino acids. The DNA for the CDR3 is TGTGCCATAAAGGGGATAAATGAGCAGTTCTTC. This encodes CAIKGINEQFF.

The chain combines TRBV7-7 with TRBJ2-2, with TRBD2 matching 12 bases. V lost 5 bases, J lost 6 bases, and 7 bases stayed unmatched. Germline V gene lookup returns CDR1 SSHAT and CDR2 FNYEAQ (reference sequence). This CDR3 comprises 16 residues. The CDR3, as DNA: TGTGCCAGCAGCCCCCGACTAGCGGGAGTGGCCGGGGAGCTGTTTTTT. It translates to CASSPRLAGVAGELFF.

Written as DNA, the CDR3 is TGTGCCAGCAGGAGGGGACCAACCTACGAGCAGTACTTC. It yields the protein CASRRGPTYEQYF. The chain employs TRBV28 and TRBJ2-7, with D tentatively TRBD1 or TRBD2 (5 bases each). CDR3 length: 13 residues. Germline V gene lookup returns CDR1 MDHEN and CDR2 SYDVKM. V was pared by 6 bases and J by 2 bases, with 11 bases between.

V and J are TRBV28 and TRBJ2-1; TRBD2 aligns across 9 bases. Germline-derived CDR1 and CDR2 are MDHEN and SYDVKM. The CDR3 runs 15 residues. The junction had 11 bases not matched to a gene; V was cut back by 5 bases and J by 9 bases. The CDR3 nucleotides read TGTGCCAGCAGTACCCCCGCGGGAGGGCCCTTTGAGCAGTTCTTC. It encodes CASSTPAGGPFEQFF.

This clone was observed once. This sequence joins TRBV5-1 and TRBJ1-1; D may be TRBD1 (6 bases). Germline V gene lookup returns CDR1 SGHRS and CDR2 YFSETQ. The CDR3 is made up of 14 amino acids. Trimming left V 4 bases short and J 2 bases short, with 12 bases between. The CDR3 is CASSPRGLNTEAFF. The DNA for the CDR3 is TGCGCCAGCAGCCCGAGGGGGTTAAACACTGAAGCTTTCTTT.

The chain has TRBV2 and TRBJ2-2; 8 positions match TRBD1. With 7 bases clipped from V and 6 bases from J, the junction kept 7 bases outside the gene matches. The CDR3 is 14 residues long. The germline CDR1 and CDR2 sequences are SNHLY and FYNNEI. CDR3 protein: CASIGQGFAGELFF. The CDR3 DNA follows: TGTGCCAGCATAGGACAGGGATTTGCCGGGGAGCTGTTTTTT.

This clone turned up a few times. The V call is TRBV5-6, the J call TRBJ1-2; tentatively, D is TRBD1 (5 bases). CDR3 size: 16 residues. Trimming removed 0 bases at V and 4 bases at J, with 16 bases between. In germline, CDR1 is SGHDT, CDR2 YYEEEE. The CDR3 DNA reads TGTGCCAGCAGCTTGGAATGGAGGCAGGGCGTCTATGGCTACACCTTC. Its translation: CASSLEWRQGVYGYTF.